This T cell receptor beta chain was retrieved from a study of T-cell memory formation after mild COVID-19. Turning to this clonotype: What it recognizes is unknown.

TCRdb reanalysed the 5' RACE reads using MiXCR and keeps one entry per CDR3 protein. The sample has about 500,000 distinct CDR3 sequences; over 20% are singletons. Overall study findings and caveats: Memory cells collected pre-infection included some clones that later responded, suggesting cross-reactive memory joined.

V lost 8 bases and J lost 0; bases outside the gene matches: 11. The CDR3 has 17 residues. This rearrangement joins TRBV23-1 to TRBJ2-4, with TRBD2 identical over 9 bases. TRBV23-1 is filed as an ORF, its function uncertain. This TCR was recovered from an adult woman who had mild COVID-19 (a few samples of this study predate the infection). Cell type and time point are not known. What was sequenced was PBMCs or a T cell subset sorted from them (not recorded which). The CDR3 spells CASGLSGGSLAKNIQYF. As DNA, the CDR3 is TGCGCCAGCGGACTTAGCGGGGGTTCTCTAGCCAAAAACATTCAGTACTTC.